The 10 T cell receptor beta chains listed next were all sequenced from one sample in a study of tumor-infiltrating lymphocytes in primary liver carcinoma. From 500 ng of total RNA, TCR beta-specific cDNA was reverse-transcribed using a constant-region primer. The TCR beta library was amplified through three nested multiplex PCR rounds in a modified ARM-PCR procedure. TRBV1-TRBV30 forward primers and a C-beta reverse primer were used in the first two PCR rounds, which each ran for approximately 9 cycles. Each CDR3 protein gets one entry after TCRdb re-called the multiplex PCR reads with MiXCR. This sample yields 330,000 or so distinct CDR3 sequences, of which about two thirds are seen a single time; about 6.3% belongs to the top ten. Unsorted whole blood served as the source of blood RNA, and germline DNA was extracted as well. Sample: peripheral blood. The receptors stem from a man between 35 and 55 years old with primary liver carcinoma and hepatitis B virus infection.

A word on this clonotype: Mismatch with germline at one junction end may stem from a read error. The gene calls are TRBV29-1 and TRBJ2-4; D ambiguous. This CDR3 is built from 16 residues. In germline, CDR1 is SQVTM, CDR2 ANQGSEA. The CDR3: CSVEPLKVVLGNIQYF. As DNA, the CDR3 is TGCAGCGTTGAGCCCCTTAAAGTGGTGCTAGGGAACATTCAGTACTTT.

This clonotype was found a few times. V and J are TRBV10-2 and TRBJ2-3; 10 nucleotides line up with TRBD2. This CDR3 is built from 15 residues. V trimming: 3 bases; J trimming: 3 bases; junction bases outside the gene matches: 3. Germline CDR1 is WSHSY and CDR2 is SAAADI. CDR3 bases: TGCGCCAGCAGTGACACTAGCGGGAAGACAGATACGCAGTATTTT. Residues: CASSDTSGKTDTQYF.

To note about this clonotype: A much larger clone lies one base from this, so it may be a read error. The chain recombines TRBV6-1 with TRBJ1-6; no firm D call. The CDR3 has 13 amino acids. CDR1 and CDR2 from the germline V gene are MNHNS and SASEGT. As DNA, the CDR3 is TGTGTCAGCAGTCGGCAGGAGAGTTCACCCCTCCACTTT. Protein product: CVSSRQESSPLHF.

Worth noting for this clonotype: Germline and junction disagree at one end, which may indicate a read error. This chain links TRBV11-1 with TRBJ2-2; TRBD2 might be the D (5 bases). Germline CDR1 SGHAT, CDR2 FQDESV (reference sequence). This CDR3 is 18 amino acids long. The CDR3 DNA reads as TGTGCCAGCACCTTATTCCCGCGGGCAGGATGGAACACCGTGGAGCTGTTTTTT. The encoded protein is CASTLFPRAGWNTVELFF.

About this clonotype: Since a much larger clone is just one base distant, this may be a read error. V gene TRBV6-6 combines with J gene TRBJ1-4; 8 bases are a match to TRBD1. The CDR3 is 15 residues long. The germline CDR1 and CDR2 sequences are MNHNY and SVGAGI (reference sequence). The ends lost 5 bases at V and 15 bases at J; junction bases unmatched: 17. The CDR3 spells CASSKGQVELGAMFF. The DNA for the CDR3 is TGTGCCAGCAGTAAGGGACAGGTCGAGTTAGGGGCAATGTTTTTT.

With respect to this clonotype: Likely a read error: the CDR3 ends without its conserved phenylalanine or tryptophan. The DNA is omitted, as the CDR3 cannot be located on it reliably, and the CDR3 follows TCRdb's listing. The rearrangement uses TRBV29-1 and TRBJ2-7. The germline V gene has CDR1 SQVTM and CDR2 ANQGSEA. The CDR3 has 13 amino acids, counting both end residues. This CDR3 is CSVIEGSSYELYL.

The CDR3 DNA follows: TGTGCCAGCAGCGTAGCTTCAGATACGCAGTATTTT. It specifies CASSVASDTQYF. The chain couples TRBV9 to TRBJ2-3; D ambiguous. CDR1 and CDR2 (germline): SGDLS, YYNGEE. Trimming stripped 0 bases from V and 4 bases from J, with 3 bases between. There are 12 residues in the CDR3.

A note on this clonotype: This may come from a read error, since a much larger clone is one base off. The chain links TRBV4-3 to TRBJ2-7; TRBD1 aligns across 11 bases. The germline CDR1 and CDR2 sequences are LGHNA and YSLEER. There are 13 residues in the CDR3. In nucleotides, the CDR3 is TGCGCCAGCAGCCTGGGACAGGGGGGCGAGCATTACTTC. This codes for CASSLGQGGEHYF.

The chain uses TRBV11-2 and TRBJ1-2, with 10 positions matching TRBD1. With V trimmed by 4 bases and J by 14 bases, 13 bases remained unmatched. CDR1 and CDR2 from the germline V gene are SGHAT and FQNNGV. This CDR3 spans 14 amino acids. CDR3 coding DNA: TGTGCCAGCAGCTCTCGACAGGGGGCAGGTGTCTATACCTTC. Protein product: CASSSRQGAGVYTF.

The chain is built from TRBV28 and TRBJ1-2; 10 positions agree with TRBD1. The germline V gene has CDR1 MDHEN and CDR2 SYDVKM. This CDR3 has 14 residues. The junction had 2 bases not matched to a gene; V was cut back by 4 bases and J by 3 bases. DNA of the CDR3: TGTGCCAGCAGTTCCGGACAGGGGGACTATGGCTACACCTTC. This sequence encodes CASSSGQGDYGYTF.